A single sample gave rise to the 8 T cell receptor beta chains below, sequenced in a study of shared clonotypes between healthy human individuals. Generated by immunoSEQ multiplex PCR, the TCRdb table keeps only in-frame clones and is missing some. Of about 820,000 clones listed, about 91% are singletons. Terminally differentiated effector memory CD45RA+ cells were excluded by CCR7 positive selection of CD45RO-negative cells. Sequenced sample: naive CD8+ T cells sorted from blood. The receptors derive from a man aged 25 to 40 in good health.

The genes are TRBV6-6 and TRBJ1-5; D unresolved. The CDR3 is made up of 15 amino acids. Per germline, CDR1 MNHNY and CDR2 SVGAGI (reference sequence). The V and J ends lost 6 bases and 9 bases respectively, with 21 bases between them. CDR3 in DNA: TGTGCCAGCAGGTGGGAGAGGGAGGCCTTAGGGCCCCAGCATTTT. It translates to CASRWEREALGPQHF.

The J gene is TRBJ2-7, the V gene TRBV7-2, with 7 bases lining up with TRBD2. V dropped 2 bases and J dropped 5; count of bases not matched to a gene: 6. The CDR3 has 14 residues. From germline, CDR1 is SGHTA and CDR2 FQGNSA. The chain's CDR3 is CASSLWRESNEQYF. The CDR3 bases are TGTGCCAGCAGCTTATGGCGGGAGTCCAACGAGCAGTACTTC. The variable domain in full, completed from reference TRBV7-2 and TRBJ2-7, reads GAGVSQSPSNKVTEKGKDVELRCDPISGHTALYWYRQSLGQGLEFLIYFQGNSAPDKSGLPSDRFSAERTGGSVSTLTIQRTQQEDSAVYLCASSLWRESNEQYFGPGTRLTVT.

The chain employs TRBV29-1 and TRBJ1-2, with a possible D match to TRBD1 (5 bases). The CDR3 has 13 residues. CDR1 and CDR2 from the germline V gene are SQVTM and ANQGSEA. With 6 bases removed from V and 8 bases from J, the gap between germline ends came to 19 bases. CDR3 bases: TGCAGCGTCCCGCCCCCAGGGTCCCTCGGCTACACCTTC. Encoded protein: CSVPPPGSLGYTF.

This clone came up a few times. The chain employs TRBV10-2 and TRBJ1-4; D remains ambiguous. Germline CDR1 and CDR2: WSHSY and SAAADI. The V gene lost 0 bases and the J gene lost 8 bases, with 7 bases spanning the gap. The CDR3 loop spans 13 amino acids. The CDR3 DNA follows: TGCGCCAGCAGTGAGTCGGTCGGGGAAAAACTGTTTTTT. Translating it yields CASSESVGEKLFF.

This clone was seen only once. The rearrangement joins TRBV29-1 to TRBJ2-5, with D hard to call. The CDR3 is 13 amino acids. Germline-derived CDR1 and CDR2 are SQVTM and ANQGSEA. V was pared by 0 bases and J by 4 bases, with 9 bases between. Here the CDR3 DNA reads TGCAGCGTTGAAGATCTTCTTGGAGAGACCCAGTACTTC. Protein sequence: CSVEDLLGETQYF.

V gene TRBV7-8 combines with J gene TRBJ2-1; weak D call: TRBD1 (5 bases). Germline-derived CDR1 and CDR2 are SGHVS and FQNEAQ. V gave up 5 bases and J gave up 3 bases, with 20 bases separating them. The CDR3 runs 17 residues. CDR3 sequence (DNA): TGTGCCAGCAGCCCATACCGGTGGCAGGGCAACTACAATGAGCAGTTCTTC. Protein sequence: CASSPYRWQGNYNEQFF. Complete variable domain (other parts from reference TRBV7-8 and TRBJ2-1): GAGVSQSPRYKVAKRGQDVALRCDPISGHVSLFWYQQALGQGPEFLTYFQNEAQLDKSGLPSDRFFAERPEGSVSTLKIQRTQQEDSAVYLCASSPYRWQGNYNEQFFGPGTRLTVL.

This CDR3 is CASRTTTRNQPQHF. CDR3 nucleotide sequence: TGTGCCAGCAGAACAACGACCCGTAATCAGCCCCAGCATTTT. This chain connects TRBV27 to TRBJ1-5; no clear D. The CDR3 length is 14 residues. The V and J ends lost 6 bases and 4 bases respectively, with 13 bases between them. Germline V gene sequence: CDR1 MNHEY, CDR2 SMNVEV (reference sequence).

The chain is built from TRBV14 and TRBJ2-1; 8 bases fit TRBD2. The CDR3 is 17 residues long. Trimming removed 3 bases from V and 6 bases from J; junction bases left unmatched: 13. Germline lookup yields CDR1 SGHDN and CDR2 FVKESK. The CDR3 nucleotides are TGTGCCAGCAGCCATCTAGCGGGCACCCTCCGGGGCAATGAGCAGTTCTTC. Translation gives CASSHLAGTLRGNEQFF.